The 13 T cell receptor beta chains in this list originate from one sample, sequenced in a study of T cells after posttransplantation cyclophosphamide. Generated by immunoSEQ multiplex PCR, the TCRdb table keeps only in-frame clones and is missing some. Listed for the sample are roughly 8,000 clones, none seen a single time. Cyclophosphamide on days +3 and +4 followed busulfan-fludarabine conditioning and a marrow graft. Sequenced material: PBMCs, taken around 90 days after allogeneic stem cell transplant with posttransplant cyclophosphamide. The receptors shown here come from a female patient in her 60s who received an allogeneic stem cell transplant from an unrelated donor, was CMV-positive, and had acute GVHD only. Some T cells may be the graft donor's.

This clone was seen at least ten times. The chain recombines TRBV11-2 with TRBJ2-1; TRBD2 matches at 7 bases. V shed 3 bases and J 2 bases; nucleotides not matched to a gene: 4. The CDR3 totals 15 residues. Germline V lookup: CDR1 SGHAT, CDR2 FQNNGV. CDR3 loop: CASSLSGNPYNEQFF. The CDR3, as DNA: TGTGCCAGCAGCTTGAGCGGGAACCCCTACAATGAGCAGTTCTTC.

This clone was seen many times. This chain joins TRBV28 and TRBJ2-1, with a weak D call TRBD2 (6 bases). The CDR3 length is 13 residues. V gave up 6 bases and J gave up 6 bases, with 12 bases separating them. Germline CDR1 reads MDHEN; CDR2 reads SYDVKM. DNA of the CDR3: TGTGCCAGCAGCCGAGGGACTTTCAATGAGCAGTTCTTC. Amino acid sequence: CASSRGTFNEQFF.

Judged by abundance, this clone is medium-sized (0.01 to 0.1%). The rearrangement links TRBV19 to TRBJ2-1; 10 nucleotides align to TRBD1. From germline, CDR1 is LNHDA and CDR2 SQIVND (reference sequence). V dropped 10 bases and J dropped 8; count of bases not matched to a gene: 2. The CDR3 loop spans 11 amino acids. The CDR3 reads CATGQGYEQFF. The CDR3 DNA reads as TGTGCCACGGGACAGGGGTATGAGCAGTTCTTC.

This clone was counted at least ten times. This sequence joins TRBV27 and TRBJ1-5, with no clear D. The CDR3 totals 14 residues. Germline CDR1 MNHEY, CDR2 SMNVEV (reference sequence). V was cut by 5 bases and J by 9 bases, with 17 bases left in between. CDR3 DNA: TGTGCCAGCAGTACATCGGGTCTGGGTCCGCCCCAGCATTTT. Residues: CASSTSGLGPPQHF.

This clone was recorded many times. The V gene is TRBV28, the J gene TRBJ1-2, with 7 bases identical to TRBD1. CDR1 MDHEN and CDR2 SYDVKM come from the germline V gene. The junction had 7 bases not matched to a gene; V was cut back by 7 bases and J by 8 bases. CDR3 length: 12 residues. CDR3 DNA: TGTGCCAGCACGGAGGGGGCGCGCGGCTACACCTTC. The encoded protein is CASTEGARGYTF.

This clone was seen repeatedly, ten times or more. This chain's CDR3 is CASSFIGPYTEAFF. The CDR3 DNA reads TGTGCCAGCAGTTTTATAGGGCCTTACACTGAAGCTTTCTTT. The V gene is TRBV12-3 or TRBV12-4, the J gene TRBJ1-1; no clear D gene. Between the trimmed V and J ends, which lost 3 bases and 3 bases, there was a span of 11 bases. The length of the CDR3 is 14 residues.

There are many counts of this clone. V gene TRBV7-6 combines with J gene TRBJ2-6, with D perhaps TRBD2 (5 bases). CDR3 length equals 15 residues. The V end lost 3 bases, the J end lost 0 bases, and 6 bases lay between the germline ends. Germline loops: CDR1 SGHVS, CDR2 FNYEAQ. CDR3 region: CASSFAGSGANVLTF. As DNA, the CDR3 is TGTGCCAGCAGCTTTGCGGGCTCTGGGGCCAACGTCCTGACTTTC. Filled out from reference TRBV7-6 and TRBJ2-6, the complete variable domain reads GAGVSQSPRYKVTKRGQDVALRCDPISGHVSLYWYRQALGQGPEFLTYFNYEAQQDKSGLPNDRFSAERPEGSISTLTIQRTEQRDSAMYRCASSFAGSGANVLTFGAGSRLTVL.

In this sample, this clone turned up many times. CDR3 residues: CASSVGQLETQYF. DNA of the CDR3: TGTGCCAGCAGCGTGGGACAGCTAGAGACCCAGTACTTC. This rearrangement joins TRBV7-3 to TRBJ2-5, with 7 bases that match TRBD1. V dropped 5 bases and J dropped 4; count of bases not matched to a gene: 4. This CDR3 is 13 amino acids long. Germline values: CDR1 SGHTA, CDR2 FQGTGA.

In this sample, this clone is medium-sized. The gene calls are TRBV10-3 and TRBJ1-1; the match to TRBD1 covers 7 bases. V lost 5 bases and J lost 1; bases outside the gene matches: 7. Germline V gives CDR1 ENHRY, CDR2 SYGVKD. The CDR3 has 15 residues. DNA for the CDR3: TGTGCCATCAGTCGACAGGGCGGAGCGAACACTGAAGCTTTCTTT. Protein sequence: CAISRQGGANTEAFF.

In this sample, this clone turned up many times. The chain joins TRBV12-3 or TRBV12-4 to TRBJ2-2, with 9 bases lining up with TRBD1. V lost 8 bases to trimming and J lost 7 bases; unmatched junction nucleotides: 14. The CDR3 sequence is 16 residues long. The CDR3 nucleotides read TGTGCCAGCGTGACCACCTCGGACAGGGGAGGCGGGGAGCTGTTTTTT. It is translated as CASVTTSDRGGGELFF.

This sequence joins TRBV6-2 or TRBV6-3 and TRBJ2-5; D is uncertain. Trimming took off 6 bases at V and 5 bases at J, with 10 bases between the two ends. Germline V gene lookup returns CDR1 MNHEY and CDR2 SVGEGT. This CDR3 is built from 12 residues. CDR3 region: CASSHPRETQYF. CDR3 bases: TGTGCCAGCAGCCACCCCCGGGAGACCCAGTACTTC.

In its sample, this clone was seen a few times. CDR3 protein: CASSTDPGHLNIQYF. The CDR3 DNA sequence: TGTGCCAGCAGTACCGATCCTGGACACCTAAACATTCAGTACTTC. This chain uses TRBV6-4 with TRBJ2-4, with D maybe TRBD1 (5 bases). Looked up from germline, CDR1 is MRHNA and CDR2 is SNTAGT. This CDR3 spans 15 amino acids. Trimming stripped 5 bases from V and 6 bases from J, with 17 bases between.

This clone appeared many times. The chain couples TRBV19 to TRBJ2-6; the D gene is possibly TRBD1 (5 bases). The CDR3 covers 16 residues. The V and J ends lost 7 bases and 0 bases respectively, with 13 bases between them. Germline CDR1 and CDR2: LNHDA and SQIVND (reference sequence). The CDR3 is CASNRQGSSGANVLTF. As DNA, the CDR3 is TGTGCCAGTAATCGGCAGGGTAGCTCTGGGGCCAACGTCCTGACTTTC.